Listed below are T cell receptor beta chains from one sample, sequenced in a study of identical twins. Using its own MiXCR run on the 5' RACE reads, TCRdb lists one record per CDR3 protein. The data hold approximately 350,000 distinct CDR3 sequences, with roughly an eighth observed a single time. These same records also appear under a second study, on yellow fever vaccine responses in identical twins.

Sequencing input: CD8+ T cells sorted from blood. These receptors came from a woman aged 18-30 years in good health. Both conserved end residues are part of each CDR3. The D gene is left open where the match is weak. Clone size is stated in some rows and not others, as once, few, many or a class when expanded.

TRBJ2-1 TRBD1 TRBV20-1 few TGCAGTGCTAGAGGATGGGACAGGGGGGACGGTGAGCAGTTCTTC CSARGWDRGDGEQFF
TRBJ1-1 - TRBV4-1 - TGCGCCAGCAGCCAAGGGGGGATTGAAGCTTTCTTT CASSQGGIEAFF
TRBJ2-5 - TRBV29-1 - TGCAGCGTTCCGACTAGGGAAGAGACCCAGTACTTC CSVPTREETQYF
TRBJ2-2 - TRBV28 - TGTGCTACTACAGGGTATTCAAACACCGAGGAGCTGTTTTTT CATTGYSNTEELFF
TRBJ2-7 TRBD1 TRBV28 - TGTGCCAGCAGTTTGGGACAGCCTTTTGAGCAGTACTTC CASSLGQPFEQYF
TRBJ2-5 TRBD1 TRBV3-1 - TGTGCCAGCACCCGGGGTACAGGGGCCCGGGAGACCCAGTACTTC CASTRGTGARETQYF
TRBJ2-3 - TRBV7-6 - TGTGCCAGCAGCGAAGCGGGCCCCCGACAGGGTACGCAGTATTTT CASSEAGPRQGTQYF
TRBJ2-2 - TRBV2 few TGTGCCAGCAGTGTGCCTCAGGGCGTTGGGACCGGGGAGCTGTTTTTT CASSVPQGVGTGELFF
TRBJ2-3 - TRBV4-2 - TGTGCCAGCAGCCAAGAGTGGCTGGGCCTACTTGGCGGGGACCACACAGATACGCAGTATTTT CASSQEWLGLLGGDHTDTQYF
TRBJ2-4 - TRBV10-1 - TGCGCCAGCAGTGAAGGGGGGACAGAAAAAAACATTCAGTACTTC CASSEGGTEKNIQYF
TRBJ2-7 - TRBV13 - TGTGCCAGCAGCTCCCCCGGACAAAACGAGCAGTACTTC CASSSPGQNEQYF
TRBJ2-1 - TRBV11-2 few TGTGCCAGCAGCCTAGAGGGGGGGATCCACAATGAGCAGTTCTTC CASSLEGGIHNEQFF
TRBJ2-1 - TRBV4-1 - TGCGCCAGCAGCCAAGATCTCCCCGGACTATGGTCCTACAATGAGCAGTTCTTC CASSQDLPGLWSYNEQFF
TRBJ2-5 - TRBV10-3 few TGTGCCATCAGTGAGTCGATCGAGGGATCAAAAGAGACCCAGTACTTC CAISESIEGSKETQYF
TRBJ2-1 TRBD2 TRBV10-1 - TGCGCCAGCAGTGAAGGACTAGCAAAAGATTGGGAGCAGTTCTTC CASSEGLAKDWEQFF
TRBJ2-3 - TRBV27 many TGTGCCAGCTTAGATACGCAGTATTTT CASLDTQYF